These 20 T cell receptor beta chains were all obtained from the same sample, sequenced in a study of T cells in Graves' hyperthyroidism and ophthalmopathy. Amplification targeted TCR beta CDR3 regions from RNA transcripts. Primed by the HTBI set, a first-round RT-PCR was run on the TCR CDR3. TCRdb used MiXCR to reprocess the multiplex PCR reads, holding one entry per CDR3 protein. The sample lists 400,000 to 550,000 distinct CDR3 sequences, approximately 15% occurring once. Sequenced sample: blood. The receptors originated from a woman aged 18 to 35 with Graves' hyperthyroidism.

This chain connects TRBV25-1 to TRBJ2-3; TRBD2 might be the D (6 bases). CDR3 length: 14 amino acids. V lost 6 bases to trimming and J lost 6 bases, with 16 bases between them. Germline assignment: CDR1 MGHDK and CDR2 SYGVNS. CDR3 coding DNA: TGTGCCAGCAGCATGGTGGGGGGAATGGATACGCAGTATTTT. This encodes CASSMVGGMDTQYF.

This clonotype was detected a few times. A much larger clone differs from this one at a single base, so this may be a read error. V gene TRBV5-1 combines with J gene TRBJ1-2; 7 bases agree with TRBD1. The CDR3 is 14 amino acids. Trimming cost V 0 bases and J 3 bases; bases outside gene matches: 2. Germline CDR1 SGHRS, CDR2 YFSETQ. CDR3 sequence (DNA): TGCGCCAGCAGCTTGGGACAGGGCCACTATGGCTACACCTTC. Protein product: CASSLGQGHYGYTF.

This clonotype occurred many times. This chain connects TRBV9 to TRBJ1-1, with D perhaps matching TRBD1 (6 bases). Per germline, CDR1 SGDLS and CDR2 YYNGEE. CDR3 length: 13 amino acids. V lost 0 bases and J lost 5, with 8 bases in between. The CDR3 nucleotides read TGTGCCAGCAGCGTAGGACAGGCAACTGAAGCTTTCTTT. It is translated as CASSVGQATEAFF.

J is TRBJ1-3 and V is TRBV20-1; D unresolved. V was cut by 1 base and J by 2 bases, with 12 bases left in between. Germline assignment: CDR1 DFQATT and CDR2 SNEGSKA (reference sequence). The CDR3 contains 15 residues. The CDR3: CSARGSRSPGNTIYF. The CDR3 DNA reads TGCAGTGCTAGAGGTTCACGGTCCCCTGGAAACACCATATATTTT.

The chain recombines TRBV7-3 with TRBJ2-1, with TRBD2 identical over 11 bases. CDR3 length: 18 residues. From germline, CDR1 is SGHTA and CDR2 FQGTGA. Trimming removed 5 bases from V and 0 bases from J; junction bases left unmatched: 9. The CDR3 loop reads CASSPRLAGRSSYNEQFF. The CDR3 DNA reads TGTGCCAGCAGCCCTAGACTAGCGGGAAGGAGCTCCTACAATGAGCAGTTCTTC.

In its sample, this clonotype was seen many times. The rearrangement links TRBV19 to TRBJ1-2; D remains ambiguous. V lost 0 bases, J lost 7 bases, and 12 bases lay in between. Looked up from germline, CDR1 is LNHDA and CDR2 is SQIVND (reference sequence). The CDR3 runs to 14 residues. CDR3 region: CASSIDVPAGGYTF. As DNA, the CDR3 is TGTGCCAGTAGTATAGATGTTCCCGCCGGTGGCTACACCTTC.

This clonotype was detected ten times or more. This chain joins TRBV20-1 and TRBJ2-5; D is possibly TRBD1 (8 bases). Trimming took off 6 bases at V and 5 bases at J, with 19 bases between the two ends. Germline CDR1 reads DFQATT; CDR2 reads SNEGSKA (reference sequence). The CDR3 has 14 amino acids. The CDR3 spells CSAHRGGGGETQYF. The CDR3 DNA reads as TGCAGTGCCCACAGGGGGGGAGGAGGGGAGACCCAGTACTTC.

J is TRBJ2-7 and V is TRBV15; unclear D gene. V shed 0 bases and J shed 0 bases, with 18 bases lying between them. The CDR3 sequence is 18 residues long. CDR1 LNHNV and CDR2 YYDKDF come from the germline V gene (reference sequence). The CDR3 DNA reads TGTGCCACCAGCAGAGATAGATATCGAGCCGGTTTCTCCTACGAGCAGTACTTC. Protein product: CATSRDRYRAGFSYEQYF.

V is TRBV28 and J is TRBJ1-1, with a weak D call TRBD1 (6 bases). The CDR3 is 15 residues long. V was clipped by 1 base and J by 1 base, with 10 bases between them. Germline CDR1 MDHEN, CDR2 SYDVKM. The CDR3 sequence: CASSLLRGKNTEAFF. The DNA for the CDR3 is TGTGCCAGCAGTTTATTGAGGGGGAAGAACACTGAAGCTTTCTTT.

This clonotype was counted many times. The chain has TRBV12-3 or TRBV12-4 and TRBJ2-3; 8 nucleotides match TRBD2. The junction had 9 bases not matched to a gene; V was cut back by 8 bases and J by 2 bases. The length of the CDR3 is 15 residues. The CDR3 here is CASQWAGGSTDTQYF. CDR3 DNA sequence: TGTGCCAGCCAGTGGGCGGGAGGTTCCACAGATACGCAGTATTTT.

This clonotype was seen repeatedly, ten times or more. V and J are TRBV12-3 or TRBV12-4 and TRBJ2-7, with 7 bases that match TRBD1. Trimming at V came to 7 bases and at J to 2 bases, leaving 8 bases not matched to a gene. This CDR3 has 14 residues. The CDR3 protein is CASTLTGPTYEQYF. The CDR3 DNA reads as TGTGCCAGCACCTTGACAGGGCCGACCTACGAGCAGTACTTC.

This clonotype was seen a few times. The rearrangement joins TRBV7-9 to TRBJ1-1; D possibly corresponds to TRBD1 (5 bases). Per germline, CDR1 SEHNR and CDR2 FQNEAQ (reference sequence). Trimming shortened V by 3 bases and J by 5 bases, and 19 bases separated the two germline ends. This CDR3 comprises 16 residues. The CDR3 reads CASSFTPGLAFTEAFF. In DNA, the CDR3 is TGTGCCAGCAGCTTTACCCCGGGACTGGCGTTTACTGAAGCTTTCTTT.

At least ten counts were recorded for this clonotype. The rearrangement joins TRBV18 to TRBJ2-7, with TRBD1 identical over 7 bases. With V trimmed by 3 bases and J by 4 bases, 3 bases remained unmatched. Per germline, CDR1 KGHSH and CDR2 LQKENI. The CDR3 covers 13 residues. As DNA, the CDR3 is TGTGCCAGCTCACCCTCGGGACAGTACGAGCAGTACTTC. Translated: CASSPSGQYEQYF.

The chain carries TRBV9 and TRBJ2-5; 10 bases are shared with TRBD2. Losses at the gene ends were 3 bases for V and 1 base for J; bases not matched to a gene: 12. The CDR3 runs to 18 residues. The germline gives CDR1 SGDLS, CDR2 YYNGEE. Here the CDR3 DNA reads TGTGCCAGCAGCGCAAGGAGTCTAGCGGGAGTCGGCCAAGAGACCCAGTACTTC. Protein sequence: CASSARSLAGVGQETQYF.

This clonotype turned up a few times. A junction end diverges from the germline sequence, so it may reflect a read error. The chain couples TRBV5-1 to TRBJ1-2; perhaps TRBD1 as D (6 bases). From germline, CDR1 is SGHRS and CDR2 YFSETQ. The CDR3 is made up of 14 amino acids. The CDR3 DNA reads TGCGCCAGTCGCCAGACAGGTTTTAACCATGGCTACACCTTC. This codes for CASRQTGFNHGYTF.

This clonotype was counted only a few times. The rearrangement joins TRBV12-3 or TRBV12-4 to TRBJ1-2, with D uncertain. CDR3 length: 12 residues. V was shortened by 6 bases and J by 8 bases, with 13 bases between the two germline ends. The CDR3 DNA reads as TGTGCCAGCAGGGCAGAGGATTGGGGCTACACCTTC. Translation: CASRAEDWGYTF.

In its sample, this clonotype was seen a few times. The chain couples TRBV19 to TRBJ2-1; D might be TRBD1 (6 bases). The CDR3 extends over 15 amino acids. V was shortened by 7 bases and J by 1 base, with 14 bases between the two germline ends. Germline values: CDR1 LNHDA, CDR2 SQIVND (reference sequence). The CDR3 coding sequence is TGTGCCAGTAAATCACAGGGCCTGTCCTACAATGAGCAGTTCTTC. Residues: CASKSQGLSYNEQFF.

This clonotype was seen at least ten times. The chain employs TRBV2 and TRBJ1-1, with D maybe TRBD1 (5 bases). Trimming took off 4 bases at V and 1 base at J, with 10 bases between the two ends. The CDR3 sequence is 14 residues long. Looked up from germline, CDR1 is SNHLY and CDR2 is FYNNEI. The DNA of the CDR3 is TGTGCCAGCAGTGTTCTGGGGCAGAACACTGAAGCTTTCTTT. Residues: CASSVLGQNTEAFF.

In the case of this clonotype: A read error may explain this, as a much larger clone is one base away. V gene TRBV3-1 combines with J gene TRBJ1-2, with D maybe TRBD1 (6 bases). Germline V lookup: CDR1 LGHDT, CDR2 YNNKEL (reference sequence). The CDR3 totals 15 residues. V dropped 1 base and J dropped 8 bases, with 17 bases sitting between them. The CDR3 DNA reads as TGTGCCAGCAGCCAAGGGAACAGGGAGGCTGAAGGCTACACCTTC. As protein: CASSQGNREAEGYTF.

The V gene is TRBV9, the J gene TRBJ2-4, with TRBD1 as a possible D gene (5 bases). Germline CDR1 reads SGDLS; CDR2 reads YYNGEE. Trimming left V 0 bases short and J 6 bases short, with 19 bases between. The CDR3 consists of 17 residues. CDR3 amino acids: CASSVVDSRAAPNIQYF. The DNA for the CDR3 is TGTGCCAGCAGCGTAGTCGACAGCAGGGCAGCCCCAAACATTCAGTACTTC. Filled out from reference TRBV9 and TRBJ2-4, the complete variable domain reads DSGVTQTPKHLITATGQRVTLRCSPRSGDLSVYWYQQSLDQGLQFLIQYYNGEERAKGNILERFSAQQFPDLHSELNLSSLELGDSALYFCASSVVDSRAAPNIQYFGAGTRLSVL.